This T cell receptor (beta chain) was sequenced for a study of blood T cell repertoires in COVID-19. Study summary: Acute and convalescent COVID-19 samples came from the United States, Italy and Spain. PBMCs, B-cell-depleted T cells, or T cells provided the cDNA or gDNA that made up the material.

With 4 bases removed from V and 1 base from J, the gap between germline ends came to 11 bases. Germline assignment: CDR1 SGHRS and CDR2 YFSETQ. The CDR3 runs 15 residues. In the original workflow: How many nucleated cells were present was estimated from reference gene primer amplification. TCRdb keeps only in-frame clones here, not all; method: immunoSEQ multiplex PCR. Clone size and the V and J calls come from that table; the DNA yielded D and trimming. Here the sample spans 90,000 to 150,000 clones, more than 60% being singletons. The receptor comes from a man aged 65 to 85 with acute or convalescent COVID-19. The sample was peripheral blood. V gene TRBV5-1 combines with J gene TRBJ2-2; tentatively, D is TRBD2 (6 bases). CDR3 sequence: CASSPRRGNTGELFF. Here the CDR3 DNA reads TGCGCCAGCAGCCCCCGGCGGGGGAACACCGGGGAGCTGTTTTTT. Full variable domain (outside the CDR3, taken from reference TRBV5-1 and TRBJ2-2): KAGVTQTPRYLIKTRGQQVTLSCSPISGHRSVSWYQQTPGQGLQFLFEYFSETQRNKGNFPGRFSGRQFSNSRSEMNVSTLELGDSALYLCASSPRRGNTGELFFGEGSRLTVL.